This is a list of T cell receptor beta chains from one sample in a study of T cells in Graves' hyperthyroidism and ophthalmopathy. TCRdb re-called the multiplex PCR reads with MiXCR, one entry per CDR3 protein. Here the sample spans hundreds of thousands of distinct CDR3 sequences, roughly a sixth being singletons. The specimen was blood. These TCRs come from a woman in her 50s with Graves' hyperthyroidism that later progressed to Graves' ophthalmopathy. Both conserved end residues are part of each CDR3. A D gene is named only where the DNA matches it firmly. Expanded clones are given a class, and other clones once, few, many or no size at all.

clone size	J gene	V gene	D gene	CDR3 DNA	CDR3 protein
.	TRBJ2-7	TRBV5-1	.	TGCGCCAGCCAGGACTACTCCTACGAGCAGTACTTC	CASQDYSYEQYF
few	TRBJ2-3	TRBV10-3	TRBD1	TGTGCCGCGAGACAGGGGATCGGCACAGATACGCAGTATTTT	CAARQGIGTDTQYF
.	TRBJ1-4	TRBV6-1	.	TGTGCCAGCAGTGAAGATAAGCAGGTTGCAACTAATGAAAAACTGTTTTTT	CASSEDKQVATNEKLFF
few	TRBJ1-1	TRBV14	.	TGTGCCAGCAGCCGTCTCGGGGGAAACACTGAAGCTTTCTTT	CASSRLGGNTEAFF
many	TRBJ1-1	TRBV5-6	.	TGTGCCAGCAGCTTGGTCGGCAGAAACACTGAAGCTTTCTTT	CASSLVGRNTEAFF
few	TRBJ2-4	TRBV29-1	.	TGCAGCGTTGGAGAGTTTACAGTGGCCAAAAACATTCAGTACTTC	CSVGEFTVAKNIQYF
.	TRBJ2-3	TRBV24-1	TRBD2	TGTGCCACCAGTGATTTGCGGGGCGGGGGGGTGAGAGATACGCAGTATTTT	CATSDLRGGGVRDTQYF
.	TRBJ2-1	TRBV2	.	TGTGCCAGCAGTTCCTCCGCAGAGCAGTTCTTC	CASSSSAEQFF
many	TRBJ2-5	TRBV30	TRBD2	TGTGCCTGGAGCTTAGGACTAGCGGGGGGTGGAGAGACCCAGTACTTC	CAWSLGLAGGGETQYF
.	TRBJ2-5	TRBV10-3	.	TGTGCCATCAGTGAGTCGAGACAAATCCAAGAGACCCAGTACTTC	CAISESRQIQETQYF
many	TRBJ2-1	TRBV6-1	.	TGTGCCAGCAGAGAAAGGAGGCACCCTCTGGCCTACAATGAGCAGTTCTTC	CASRERRHPLAYNEQFF
many	TRBJ2-5	TRBV6-1	.	TGTGCCAGCAGTTACGCGCCCCGAGAGACCCAGTACTTC	CASSYAPRETQYF
.	TRBJ2-2	TRBV3-1	.	TGTGCCAGCAGCCACCTGAACACCGGGGAGCTGTTTTTT	CASSHLNTGELFF
few	TRBJ2-3	TRBV29-1	.	TGCAGCGTTGAAGAAGTCCGGGGTACAGATACGCAGTATTTT	CSVEEVRGTDTQYF
few	TRBJ1-5	TRBV3-1	.	TGTGCCAGCAGCCAAGATCCGGGGATAAGCAATCGGCCCCAGCATTTT	CASSQDPGISNRPQHF
.	TRBJ2-6	TRBV7-9	.	TGTGCCAGCTCCTCATCGGGATCTGGGGCCAACGTCCTGACTTTC	CASSSSGSGANVLTF
few	TRBJ2-3	TRBV29-1	.	TGCAGCGTTGAGGAACGAGGGGCTTACTACACAGATACGCAGTATTTT	CSVEERGAYYTDTQYF
.	TRBJ1-6	TRBV5-1	.	TGCGCCAGCAGCCCTACAGTTAATTCACCCCTCCACTTT	CASSPTVNSPLHF
.	TRBJ1-1	TRBV19	TRBD1	TGTGCCAGTAGTGCGGACAGGGGGCTCGAGACTGAAGCTTTCTTT	CASSADRGLETEAFF
many	TRBJ2-1	TRBV20-1	.	TGCAGTGCGAGGGGGGGGGGCGATTACAATGAGCAGTTCTTC	CSARGGGDYNEQFF
many	TRBJ1-6	TRBV12-3/TRBV12-4	TRBD1	TGTGCCAGCAGCCCCCACGGGACAGGTCAAAAAATCCACTTT	CASSPHGTGQKIHF
many	TRBJ2-7	TRBV5-1	TRBD2	TGCGCCAGCAGTATAGCGGGGGTTGACGAGCAGTACTTC	CASSIAGVDEQYF
.	TRBJ1-1	TRBV20-1	.	TGCAGCTCGTTAGGAAATGAAGCTTTCTTT	CSSLGNEAFF
few	TRBJ2-7	TRBV29-1	TRBD1	TGCAGCGTAAGAACAGGGGGCGTCCGCTACGAGCAGTACTTC	CSVRTGGVRYEQYF
few	TRBJ1-4	TRBV11-2	.	TGTGCCAGCAGTTACAGGGATCCTAATGAAAAACTGTTTTTT	CASSYRDPNEKLFF
many	TRBJ1-1	TRBV30	TRBD1	TGTGCCTCCGGACAGGCGAACACTGAAGCTTTCTTT	CASGQANTEAFF